This is a list of T cell receptor beta chains from one sample in a study of cytomegalovirus exposure and HLA in healthy donors. The repertoire was sequenced with immunoSEQ multiplex PCR; TCRdb's copy has only in-frame clones and lacks some. The table lists more than 150,000 clones, 75% to 90% of them singletons. The sequenced sample was PBMCs. These receptors were obtained from a woman aged 45 to 65 in good health and CMV-seropositive. The CDR3 runs from the conserved cysteine through the conserved F or W. Each record gives: D gene, V gene, J gene, clone size, CDR3 length, CDR3 DNA, CDR3 protein. The D gene is left open where the match is weak. Rows give clone size only sometimes, using once, few, many, or a class for an expanded clone.

d_gene: TRBD1
v_gene: TRBV7-9
j_gene: TRBJ1-4
abundance: .
len: 17
CDR3nt: TGTGCCAGCAGCTTAACTATGGGACAGGAACAATTGGGAAAACTGTTTTTT
CDR3aa: CASSLTMGQEQLGKLFF

d_gene: .
v_gene: TRBV2
j_gene: TRBJ1-1
abundance: once
len: 14
CDR3nt: TGTGCCAGCAGTGAGGGGACTTATAACACTGAAGCTTTCTTT
CDR3aa: CASSEGTYNTEAFF

d_gene: TRBD1
v_gene: TRBV10-3
j_gene: TRBJ1-4
abundance: .
len: 14
CDR3nt: TGTGCCAGCAAAGAACAGGGGTTTAATGAAAAACTGTTTTTT
CDR3aa: CASKEQGFNEKLFF

d_gene: .
v_gene: TRBV7-3
j_gene: TRBJ2-3
abundance: .
len: 16
CDR3nt: TGTGCCAGCAGCCCTTGGGAAGGGGTGGGCACAGATACGCAGTATTTT
CDR3aa: CASSPWEGVGTDTQYF

d_gene: .
v_gene: TRBV19
j_gene: TRBJ1-1
abundance: .
len: 16
CDR3nt: TGTGCCAGTAGAAAACGATTACACCCTGGTGGCACTGAAGCTTTCTTT
CDR3aa: CASRKRLHPGGTEAFF

d_gene: .
v_gene: TRBV6-6
j_gene: TRBJ2-3
abundance: .
len: 15
CDR3nt: TGTGCCAGCAGCAAACAAAACAGGGGCACAGATACGCAGTATTTT
CDR3aa: CASSKQNRGTDTQYF

d_gene: .
v_gene: TRBV7-6
j_gene: TRBJ2-5
abundance: .
len: 15
CDR3nt: TGTGCCAGCAGTCTGGGGGCTCTGGTGCAAGAGACCCAGTACTTC
CDR3aa: CASSLGALVQETQYF

d_gene: .
v_gene: TRBV23-1
j_gene: TRBJ1-1
abundance: once
len: 15
CDR3nt: TGCGCCAGCACCCAGAGGGTAGTGGAACAAACTGAAGCTTTCTTT
CDR3aa: CASTQRVVEQTEAFF

d_gene: .
v_gene: TRBV5-1
j_gene: TRBJ2-2
abundance: .
len: 16
CDR3nt: TGCGCCAGCAGCTTGGATAGGGGGACCAACACCGGGGAGCTGTTTTTT
CDR3aa: CASSLDRGTNTGELFF

d_gene: .
v_gene: TRBV5-1
j_gene: TRBJ1-1
abundance: .
len: 15
CDR3nt: TGCGCCAGCAGCTTGGGGGCGGGGGCGGTCACTGAAGCTTTCTTT
CDR3aa: CASSLGAGAVTEAFF